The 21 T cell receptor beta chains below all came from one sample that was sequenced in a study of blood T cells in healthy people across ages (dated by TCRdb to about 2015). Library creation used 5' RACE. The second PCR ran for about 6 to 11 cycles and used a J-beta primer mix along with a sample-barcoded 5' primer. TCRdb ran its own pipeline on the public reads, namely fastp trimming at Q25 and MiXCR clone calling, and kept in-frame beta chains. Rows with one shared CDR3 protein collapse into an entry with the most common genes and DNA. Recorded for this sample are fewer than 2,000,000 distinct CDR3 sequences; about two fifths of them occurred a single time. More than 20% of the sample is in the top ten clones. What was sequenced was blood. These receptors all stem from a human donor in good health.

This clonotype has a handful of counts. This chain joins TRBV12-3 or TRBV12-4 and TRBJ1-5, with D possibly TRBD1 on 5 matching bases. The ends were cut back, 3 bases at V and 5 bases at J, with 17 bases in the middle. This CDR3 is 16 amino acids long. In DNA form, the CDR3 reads TGTGCCAGCAGTTTTTCGTCGACAGAATATTATCAGCCCCAGCATTTT. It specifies CASSFSSTEYYQPQHF.

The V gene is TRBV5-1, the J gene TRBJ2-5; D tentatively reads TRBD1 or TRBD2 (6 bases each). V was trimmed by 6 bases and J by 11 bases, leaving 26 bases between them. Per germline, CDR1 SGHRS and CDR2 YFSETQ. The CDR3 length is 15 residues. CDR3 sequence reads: CASNGGRPASGEQYF. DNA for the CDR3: TGCGCCAGCAACGGGGGCCGCCCTGCTTCTGGAGAGCAGTACTTC.

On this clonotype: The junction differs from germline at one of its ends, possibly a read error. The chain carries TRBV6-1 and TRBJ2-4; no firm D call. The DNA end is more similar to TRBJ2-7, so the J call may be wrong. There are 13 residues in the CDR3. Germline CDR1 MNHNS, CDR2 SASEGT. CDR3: CASREAPGNEQYF. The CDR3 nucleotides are TGTGCCAGCAGGGAAGCACCTGGTAACGAGCAGTACTTC.

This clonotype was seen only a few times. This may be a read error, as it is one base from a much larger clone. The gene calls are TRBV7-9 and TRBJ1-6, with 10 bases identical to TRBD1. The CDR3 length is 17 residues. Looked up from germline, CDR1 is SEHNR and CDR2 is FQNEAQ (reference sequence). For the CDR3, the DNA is TGTTCCAGCAGCTTAGCCGGGACAGGGGATCATAATTCACCCCTCCACTTT. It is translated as CSSSLAGTGDHNSPLHF.

The CDR3 is CASSLVPGQGVGTNYGYTF. The CDR3 coding sequence is TGTGCCAGCAGCTTAGTGCCGGGACAGGGGGTCGGGACTAACTATGGCTACACCTTC. The chain carries TRBV7-2 and TRBJ1-2; the match to TRBD1 covers 11 bases. Trimming at V came to 1 base and at J to 0 bases, leaving 10 bases not matched to a gene. This CDR3 has 19 residues. Germline-derived CDR1 and CDR2 are SGHTA and FQGNSA.

The CDR3 DNA sequence: TGTGCCAGCAGCGTGGGACAGGGGGGGGTAAATGAGCAGTTCTTC. Translated: CASSVGQGGVNEQFF. This chain links TRBV7-9 with TRBJ2-1, with 11 bases aligning to TRBD1. Germline assignment: CDR1 SEHNR and CDR2 FQNEAQ (reference sequence). This CDR3 contains 15 residues. The V and J ends lost 5 bases and 7 bases, in that order; junction bases with no gene match: 7.

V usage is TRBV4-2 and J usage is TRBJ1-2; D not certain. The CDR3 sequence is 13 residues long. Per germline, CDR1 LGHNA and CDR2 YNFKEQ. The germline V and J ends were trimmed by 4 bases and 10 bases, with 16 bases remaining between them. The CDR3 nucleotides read TGTGCCAGCAGCCCCCCAAGGAACTCACCCTACACCTTC. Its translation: CASSPPRNSPYTF.

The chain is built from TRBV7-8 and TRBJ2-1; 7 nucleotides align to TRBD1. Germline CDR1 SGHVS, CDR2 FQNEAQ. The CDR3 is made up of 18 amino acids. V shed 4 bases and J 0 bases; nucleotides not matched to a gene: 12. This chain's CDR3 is CASSSTTGASSSYNEQFF. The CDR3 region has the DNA TGTGCCAGCAGCTCAACCACAGGGGCCTCGAGCTCCTACAATGAGCAGTTCTTC.

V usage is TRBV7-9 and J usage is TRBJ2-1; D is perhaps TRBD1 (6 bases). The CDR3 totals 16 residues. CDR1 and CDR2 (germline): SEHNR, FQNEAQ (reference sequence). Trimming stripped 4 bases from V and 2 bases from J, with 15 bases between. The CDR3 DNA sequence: TGTGCCAGCAGCTCTCTACAGGGCCTAACCTACAATGAGCAGTTCTTC. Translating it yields CASSSLQGLTYNEQFF.

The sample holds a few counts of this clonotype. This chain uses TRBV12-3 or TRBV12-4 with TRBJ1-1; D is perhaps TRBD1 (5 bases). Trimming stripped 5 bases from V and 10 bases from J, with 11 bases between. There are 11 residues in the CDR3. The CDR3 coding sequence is TGTGCCAGCAGTCCCGGGAGGGGAGCTTTCTTT. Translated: CASSPGRGAFF.

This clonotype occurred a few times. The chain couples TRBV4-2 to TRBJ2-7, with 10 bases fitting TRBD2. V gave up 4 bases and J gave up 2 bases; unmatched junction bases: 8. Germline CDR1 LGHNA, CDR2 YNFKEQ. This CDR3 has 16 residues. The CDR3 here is CASSRHAAGGTYEQYF. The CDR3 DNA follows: TGTGCCAGCAGCCGACACGCAGCGGGGGGGACCTACGAGCAGTACTTC.

The DNA of the CDR3 is TGCGCCAGCAGCGACCCGACTAGCGGGGGGTTTATATCAGAGACCCAGTACTTC. This sequence encodes CASSDPTSGGFISETQYF. The chain links TRBV5-1 to TRBJ2-5, with 13 bases fitting TRBD2. V lost 4 bases to trimming and J lost 4 bases; unmatched junction nucleotides: 13. In germline, CDR1 is SGHRS, CDR2 YFSETQ. The CDR3 length is 18 residues.

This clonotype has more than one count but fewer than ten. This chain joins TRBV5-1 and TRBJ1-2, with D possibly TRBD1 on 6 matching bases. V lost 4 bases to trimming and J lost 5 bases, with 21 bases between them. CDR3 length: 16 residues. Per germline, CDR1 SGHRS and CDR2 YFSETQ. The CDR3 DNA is TGCGCCAGCAGCCCGGGCGGGAACAGGGAACTATATGGCTACACCTTC. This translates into CASSPGGNRELYGYTF.

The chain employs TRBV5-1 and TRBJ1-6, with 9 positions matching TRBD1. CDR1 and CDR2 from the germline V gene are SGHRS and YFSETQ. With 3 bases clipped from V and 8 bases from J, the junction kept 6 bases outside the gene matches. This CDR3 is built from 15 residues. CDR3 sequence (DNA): TGCGCCAGCAGCTCAAGGACAGGGGAAGATTCACCCCTCCACTTT. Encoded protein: CASSSRTGEDSPLHF.

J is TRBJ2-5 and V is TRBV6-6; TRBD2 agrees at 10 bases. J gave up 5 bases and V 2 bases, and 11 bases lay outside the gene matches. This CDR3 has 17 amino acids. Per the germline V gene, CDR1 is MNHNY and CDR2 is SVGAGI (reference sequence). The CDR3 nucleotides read TGTGCCAGCAGTTACCCATCCCGAGCGGGGGGGCTGGAGACCCAGTACTTC. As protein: CASSYPSRAGGLETQYF.

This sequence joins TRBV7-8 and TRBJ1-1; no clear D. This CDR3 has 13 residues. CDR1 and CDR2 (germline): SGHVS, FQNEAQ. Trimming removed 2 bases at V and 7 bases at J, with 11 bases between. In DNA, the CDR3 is TGTGCCAGCAGCTTAATGGGAGACCTTGAAGCTTTCTTT. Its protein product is CASSLMGDLEAFF.

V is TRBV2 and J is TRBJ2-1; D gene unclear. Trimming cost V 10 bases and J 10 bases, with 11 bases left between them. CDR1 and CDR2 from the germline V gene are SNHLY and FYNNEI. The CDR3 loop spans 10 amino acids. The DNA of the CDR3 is TGTGCCACCCCTCAAGTGGAGCAGTTCTTC. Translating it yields CATPQVEQFF.

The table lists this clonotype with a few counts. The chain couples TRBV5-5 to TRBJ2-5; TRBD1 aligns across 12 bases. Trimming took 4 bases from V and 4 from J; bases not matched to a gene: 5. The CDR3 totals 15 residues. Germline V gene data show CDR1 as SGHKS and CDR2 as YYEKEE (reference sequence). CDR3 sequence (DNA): TGTGCCAGCAGCATAGGGACAGGGGGCGGAGAGACCCAGTACTTC. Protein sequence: CASSIGTGGGETQYF.

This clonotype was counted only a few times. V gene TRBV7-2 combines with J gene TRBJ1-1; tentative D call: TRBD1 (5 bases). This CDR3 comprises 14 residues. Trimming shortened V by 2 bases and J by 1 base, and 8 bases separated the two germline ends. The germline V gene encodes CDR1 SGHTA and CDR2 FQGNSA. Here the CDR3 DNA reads TGTGCCAGCAGCTTATATCAGGGGAACACTGAAGCTTTCTTT. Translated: CASSLYQGNTEAFF. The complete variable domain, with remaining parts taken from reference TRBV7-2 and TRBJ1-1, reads GAGVSQSPSNKVTEKGKDVELRCDPISGHTALYWYRQSLGQGLEFLIYFQGNSAPDKSGLPSDRFSAERTGGSVSTLTIQRTQQEDSAVYLCASSLYQGNTEAFFGQGTRLTVV.

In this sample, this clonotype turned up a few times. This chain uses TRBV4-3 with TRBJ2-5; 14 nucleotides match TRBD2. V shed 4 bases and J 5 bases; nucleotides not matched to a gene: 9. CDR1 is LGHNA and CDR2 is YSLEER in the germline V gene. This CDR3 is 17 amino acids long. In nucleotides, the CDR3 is TGCGCCAGCAGCCTCGGGACTAGCGGGGGCTTGGGGGAGACCCAGTACTTC. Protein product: CASSLGTSGGLGETQYF.

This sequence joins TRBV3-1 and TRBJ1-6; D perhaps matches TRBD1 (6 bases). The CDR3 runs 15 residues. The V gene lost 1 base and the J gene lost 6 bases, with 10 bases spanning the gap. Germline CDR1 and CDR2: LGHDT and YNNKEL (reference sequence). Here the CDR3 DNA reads TGTGCCAGCAGCCAAGGCACAGGGAGTAATTCACCCCTCCACTTT. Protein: CASSQGTGSNSPLHF.